Listed below are T cell receptor beta chains from one sample, sequenced in a study of cytomegalovirus exposure and HLA in healthy donors. The method was immunoSEQ multiplex PCR; TCRdb's version includes in-frame clones alone and lacks a portion of them. In the table there are about 130,000 clones, 88% of which are singletons. Sequenced material: PBMCs. These receptors were taken from a man younger than 45 in good health and CMV-seronegative. Both conserved end residues are part of each CDR3. The D gene is left open where the match is weak. Not all rows give a size; the values are once, few, many and, for expanded clones, a class.

-	-	TRBV5-6	14	TRBJ1-2	TGTGCCAGCAGCTCAGTCAGGGCGCCAAGAGGCTACACCTTC	CASSSVRAPRGYTF
-	TRBD1	TRBV27	18	TRBJ2-6	TGTGCCAGCAGTTCCCTTATCCAGGGGGTCTCTGGGGCCAACGTCCTGACTTTC	CASSSLIQGVSGANVLTF
once	-	TRBV4-1	15	TRBJ1-3	TGCGCCAGCAGCCAAGGGACAAGCTCTGGAAACACCATATATTTT	CASSQGTSSGNTIYF
-	-	TRBV7-2	15	TRBJ2-5	TGTGCCAGCAGCCGGGGGACAGCCTACCAAGAGACCCAGTACTTC	CASSRGTAYQETQYF
-	-	TRBV29-1	15	TRBJ2-7	TGCAGCGTTGTTTTCGAGAACTTCCCGACCTACGAGCAGTACTTC	CSVVFENFPTYEQYF
-	-	TRBV5-6	16	TRBJ2-2	TGTGCCAGCAGCCGGCGGTTCAGGGGAGTACCCGGGGAGCTGTTTTTT	CASSRRFRGVPGELFF
-	TRBD2	TRBV13	20	TRBJ2-4	TGTGCCAGCACCTTCATTGGACTAGCGGGAGGGGAACCTTCCAAAAACATTCAGTACTTC	CASTFIGLAGGEPSKNIQYF
-	-	TRBV5-1	15	TRBJ2-1	TGCGCCAGCAGCTTGGCCCCGGGAACTTACAATGAGCAGTTCTTC	CASSLAPGTYNEQFF
-	-	TRBV18	15	TRBJ2-5	TGTGCCAGCTCCCATGTCTTCGGTGCCGCGGAGACCCAGTACTTC	CASSHVFGAAETQYF
once	TRBD2	TRBV9	17	TRBJ2-1	TGTGCCAGCAGCGAAAGACTAGCGGGGGAGGGCTACAATGAGCAGTTCTTC	CASSERLAGEGYNEQFF